This T cell receptor beta chain was profiled in a study of CD8 T cells in Susac syndrome. Study findings and constraints: The TCR sequencing and HLA analysis in the study involved a relatively small number of individuals, as the study acknowledged.

As to this clonotype: Antigen specificity is unknown.

CDR1 SGDLS and CDR2 YYNGEE come from the germline V gene. V was shortened by 0 bases and J by 2 bases, with 15 bases between the two germline ends. This CDR3 is 17 amino acids long. The authors carried out high-throughput sequencing of TCR beta. They applied it to CD8+ and CD4+ T cells obtained from blood. TEMRA cells were FACS-enriched, unlike CD8+ and CD4+ T cells, which were negatively isolated. Random hexamers served to reverse transcribe roughly 0.45 to 1 ug RNA. The amplification used immunoSEQ multiplex PCR on TCR beta CDR3; it spanned 54 Vbeta and 13 Jbeta. TCRdb redid the calling of the immunoSEQ multiplex PCR reads with MiXCR, one entry per CDR3 protein. The repertoire consists of 100,000 to 150,000 distinct CDR3 sequences, with roughly 93% occurring once and the leading ten covering approximately 0.31%.

The chain links TRBV9 to TRBJ2-1; perhaps TRBD2 as D (6 bases). The sequencing sample was made of CD8+ T cells from PBMCs. The sequence was obtained from a human donor with multiple sclerosis. CDR3 region: CASSVAGSGGAYNEQFF. CDR3 in DNA: TGTGCCAGCAGCGTAGCCGGAAGCGGCGGGGCCTACAATGAGCAGTTCTTC.